The clone carrying this TCR beta chain has only a few counts. The sample is drawn from a study of blood T cell repertoires in COVID-19. Looking at the study overall: Nucleic acid was either cDNA or gDNA, and it came from T cells, B-cell-depleted T cells, or PBMCs.

In the authors' methods: Nucleated cell counts were estimated from reference gene primer amplification. The method was immunoSEQ multiplex PCR; TCRdb's version includes in-frame clones alone and lacks a portion of them. The D gene and trimming were derived from the DNA, and the V and J assignments and clone size from that table. The sample includes 190,000 or so clones, about 83% seen only once; the top ten take just under 0.9%. Germline V gene sequence: CDR1 MNHEY, CDR2 SMNVEV (reference sequence). Trimming removed 6 bases from V and 2 bases from J; junction bases left unmatched: 8. This CDR3 contains 16 residues.

The chain employs TRBV27 and TRBJ2-3; 10 bases align to TRBD2. The sample comprised peripheral blood. This sequence originates from a woman aged 18-30 years who had recovered from COVID-19. The CDR3 bases are TGTGCCAGCAGGATTCTTAGCGGGGGGTCCACAGATACGCAGTATTTT. Its translation: CASRILSGGSTDTQYF.